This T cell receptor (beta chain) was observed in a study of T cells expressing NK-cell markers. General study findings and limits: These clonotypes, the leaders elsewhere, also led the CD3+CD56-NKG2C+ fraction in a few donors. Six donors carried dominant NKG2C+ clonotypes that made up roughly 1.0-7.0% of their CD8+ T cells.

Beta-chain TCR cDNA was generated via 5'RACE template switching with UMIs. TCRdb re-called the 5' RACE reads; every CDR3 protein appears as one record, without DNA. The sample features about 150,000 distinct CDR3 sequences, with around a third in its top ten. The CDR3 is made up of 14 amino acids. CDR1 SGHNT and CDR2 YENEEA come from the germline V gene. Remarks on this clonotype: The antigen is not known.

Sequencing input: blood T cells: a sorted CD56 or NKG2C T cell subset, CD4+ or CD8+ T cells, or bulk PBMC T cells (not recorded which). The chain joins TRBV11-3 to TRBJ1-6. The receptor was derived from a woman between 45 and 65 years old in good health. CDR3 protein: CASSLRGPNSPLHF.